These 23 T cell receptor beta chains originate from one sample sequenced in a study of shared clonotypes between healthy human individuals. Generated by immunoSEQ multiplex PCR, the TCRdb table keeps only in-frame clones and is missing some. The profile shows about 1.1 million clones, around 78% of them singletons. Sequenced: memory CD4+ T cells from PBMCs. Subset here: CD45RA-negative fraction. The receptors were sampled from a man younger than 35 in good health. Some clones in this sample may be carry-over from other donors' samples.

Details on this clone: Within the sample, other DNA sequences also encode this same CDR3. In DNA, the CDR3 is TGTGCCAGCAGCTGGGACAGGGCTACAGATACGCAGTATTTT. As protein: CASSWDRATDTQYF. The V call is TRBV5-6, the J call TRBJ2-3; TRBD1 matches 9 bases. Germline V gene lookup returns CDR1 SGHDT and CDR2 YYEEEE. V gave up 3 bases and J gave up 3 bases; unmatched junction bases: 2. The CDR3 extends over 14 amino acids.

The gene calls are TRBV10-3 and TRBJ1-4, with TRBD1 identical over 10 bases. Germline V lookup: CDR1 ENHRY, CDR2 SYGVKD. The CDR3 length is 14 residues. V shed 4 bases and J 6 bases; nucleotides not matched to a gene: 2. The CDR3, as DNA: TGTGCCATCAGTGGGGGGACAGGGGATGAAAAACTGTTTTTT. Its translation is CAISGGTGDEKLFF.

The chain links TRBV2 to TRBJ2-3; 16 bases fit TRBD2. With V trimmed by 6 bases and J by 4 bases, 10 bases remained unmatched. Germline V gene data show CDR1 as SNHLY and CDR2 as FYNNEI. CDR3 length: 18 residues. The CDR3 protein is CASRGTSGRAGEADTQYF. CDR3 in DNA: TGTGCCAGCAGGGGGACTAGCGGGAGGGCCGGCGAGGCAGATACGCAGTATTTT.

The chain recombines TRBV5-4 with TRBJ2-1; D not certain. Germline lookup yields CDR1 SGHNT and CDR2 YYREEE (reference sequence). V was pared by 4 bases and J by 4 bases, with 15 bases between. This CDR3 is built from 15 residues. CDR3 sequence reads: CASSTQDTGYNEQFF. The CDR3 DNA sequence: TGTGCCAGCAGCACGCAGGATACCGGGTACAATGAGCAGTTCTTC.

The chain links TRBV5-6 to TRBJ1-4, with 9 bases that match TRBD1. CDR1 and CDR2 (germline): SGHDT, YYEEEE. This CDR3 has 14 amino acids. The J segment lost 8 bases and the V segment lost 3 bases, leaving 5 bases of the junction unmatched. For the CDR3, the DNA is TGTGCCAGCAGCTCTGACAGGGGGGGCGAAAAACTGTTTTTT. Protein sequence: CASSSDRGGEKLFF.

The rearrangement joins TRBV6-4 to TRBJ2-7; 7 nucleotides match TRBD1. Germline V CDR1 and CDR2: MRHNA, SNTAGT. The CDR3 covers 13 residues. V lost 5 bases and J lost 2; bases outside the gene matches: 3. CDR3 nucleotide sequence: TGTGCCAGCAGTCGGACAGGCACCTACGAGCAGTACTTC. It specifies CASSRTGTYEQYF.

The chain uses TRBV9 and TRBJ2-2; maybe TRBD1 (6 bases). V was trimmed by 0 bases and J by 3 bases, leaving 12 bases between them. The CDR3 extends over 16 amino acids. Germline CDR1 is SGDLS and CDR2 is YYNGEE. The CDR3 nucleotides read TGTGCCAGCAGCGTAGTAAGCAGGGGACACACCGGGGAGCTGTTTTTT. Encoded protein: CASSVVSRGHTGELFF.

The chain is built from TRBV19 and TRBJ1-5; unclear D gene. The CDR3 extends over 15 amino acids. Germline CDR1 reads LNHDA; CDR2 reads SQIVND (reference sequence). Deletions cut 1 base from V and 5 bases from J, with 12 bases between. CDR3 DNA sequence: TGTGCCAGTAGTATAGCGGGTTTGGAGGATCAGCCCCAGCATTTT. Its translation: CASSIAGLEDQPQHF.

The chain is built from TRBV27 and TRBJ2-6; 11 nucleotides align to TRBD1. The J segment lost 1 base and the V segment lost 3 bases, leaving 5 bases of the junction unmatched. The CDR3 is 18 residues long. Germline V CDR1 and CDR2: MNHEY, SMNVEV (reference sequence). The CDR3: CASSFYGTGGSGANVLTF. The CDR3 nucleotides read TGTGCCAGCAGTTTCTACGGGACAGGGGGTTCTGGGGCCAACGTCCTGACTTTC.

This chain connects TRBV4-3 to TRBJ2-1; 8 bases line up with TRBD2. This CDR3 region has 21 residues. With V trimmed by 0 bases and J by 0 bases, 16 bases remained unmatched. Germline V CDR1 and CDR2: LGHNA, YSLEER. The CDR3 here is CASSQDIARGLALSSYNEQFF. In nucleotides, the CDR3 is TGCGCCAGCAGCCAAGATATCGCTAGAGGACTAGCCTTGAGCTCCTACAATGAGCAGTTCTTC.

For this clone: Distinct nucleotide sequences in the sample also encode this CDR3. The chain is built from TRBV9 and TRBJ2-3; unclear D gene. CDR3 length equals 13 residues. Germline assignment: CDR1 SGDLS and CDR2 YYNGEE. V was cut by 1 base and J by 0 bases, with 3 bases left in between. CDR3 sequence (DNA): TGTGCCAGCAGCGTATCCAGCACAGATACGCAGTATTTT. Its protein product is CASSVSSTDTQYF. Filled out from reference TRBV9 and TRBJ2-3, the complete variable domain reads DSGVTQTPKHLITATGQRVTLRCSPRSGDLSVYWYQQSLDQGLQFLIQYYNGEERAKGNILERFSAQQFPDLHSELNLSSLELGDSALYFCASSVSSTDTQYFGPGTRLTVL.

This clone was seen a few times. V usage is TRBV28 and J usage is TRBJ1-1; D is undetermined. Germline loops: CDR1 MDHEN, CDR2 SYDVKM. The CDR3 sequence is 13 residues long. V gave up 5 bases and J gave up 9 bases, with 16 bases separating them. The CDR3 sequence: CASSNTLDLKAFF. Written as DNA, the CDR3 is TGTGCCAGCAGTAATACCTTGGACCTGAAAGCTTTCTTT. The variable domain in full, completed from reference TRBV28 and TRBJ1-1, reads DVKVTQSSRYLVKRTGEKVFLECVQDMDHENMFWYRQDPGLGLRLIYFSYDVKMKEKGDIPEGYSVSREKKERFSLILESASTNQTSMYLCASSNTLDLKAFFGQGTRLTVV.

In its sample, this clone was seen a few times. The CDR3 bases are TGTGCCACCAGCAGAGGAAAGGGACCTAACACTGAAGCTTTCTTT. Protein product: CATSRGKGPNTEAFF. The rearrangement uses TRBV15 and TRBJ1-1, with D tentatively TRBD1 (5 bases). V lost 1 base to trimming and J lost 2 bases, with 11 bases between them. Germline V lookup: CDR1 LNHNV, CDR2 YYDKDF (reference sequence). The CDR3 totals 15 residues.

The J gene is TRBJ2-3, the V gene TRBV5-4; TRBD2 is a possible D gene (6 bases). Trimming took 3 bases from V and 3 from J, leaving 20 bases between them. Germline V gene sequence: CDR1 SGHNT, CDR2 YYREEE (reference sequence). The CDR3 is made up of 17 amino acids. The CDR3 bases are TGTGCCAGCAGCTCGACGAGATCGGGAGAAGGGACAGATACGCAGTATTTT. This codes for CASSSTRSGEGTDTQYF.

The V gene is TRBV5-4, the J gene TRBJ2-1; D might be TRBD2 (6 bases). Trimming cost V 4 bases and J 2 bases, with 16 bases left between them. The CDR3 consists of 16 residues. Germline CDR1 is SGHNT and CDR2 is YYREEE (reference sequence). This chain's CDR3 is CASSLRSPGAYNEQFF. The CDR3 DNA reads TGTGCCAGCAGCCTCCGGTCACCGGGAGCCTACAATGAGCAGTTCTTC. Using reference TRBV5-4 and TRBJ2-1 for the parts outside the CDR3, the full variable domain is ETGVTQSPTHLIKTRGQQVTLRCSSQSGHNTVSWYQQALGQGPQFIFQYYREEENGRGNFPPRFSGLQFPNYSSELNVNALELDDSALYLCASSLRSPGAYNEQFFGPGTRLTVL.

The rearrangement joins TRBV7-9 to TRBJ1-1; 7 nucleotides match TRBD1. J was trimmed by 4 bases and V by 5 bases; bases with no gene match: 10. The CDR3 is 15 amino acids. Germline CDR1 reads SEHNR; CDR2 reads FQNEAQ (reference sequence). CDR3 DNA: TGTGCCAGCAGCCTACAGGGGATGGTGGGCACTGAAGCTTTCTTT. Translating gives CASSLQGMVGTEAFF.

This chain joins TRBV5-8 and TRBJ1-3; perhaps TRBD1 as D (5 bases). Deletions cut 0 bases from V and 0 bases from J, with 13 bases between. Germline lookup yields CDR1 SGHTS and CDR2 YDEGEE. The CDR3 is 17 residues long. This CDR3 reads CASSLAKWGVSGNTIYF. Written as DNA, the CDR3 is TGTGCCAGCAGCTTGGCCAAATGGGGCGTCTCTGGAAACACCATATATTTT.

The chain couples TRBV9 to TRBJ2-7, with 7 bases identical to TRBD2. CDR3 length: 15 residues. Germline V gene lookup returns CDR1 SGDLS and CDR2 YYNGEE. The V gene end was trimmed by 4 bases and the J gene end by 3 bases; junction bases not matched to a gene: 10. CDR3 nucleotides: TGTGCCAGCAGCCCCCGGGACTATACTCGCTACGAGCAGTACTTC. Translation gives CASSPRDYTRYEQYF.

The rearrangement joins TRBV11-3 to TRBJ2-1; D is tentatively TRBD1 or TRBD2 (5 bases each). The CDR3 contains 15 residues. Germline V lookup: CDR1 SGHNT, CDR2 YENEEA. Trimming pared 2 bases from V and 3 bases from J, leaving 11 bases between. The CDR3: CASSLSGPSYNEQFF. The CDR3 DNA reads TGTGCCAGCAGCTTATCGGGACCGAGCTACAATGAGCAGTTCTTC.

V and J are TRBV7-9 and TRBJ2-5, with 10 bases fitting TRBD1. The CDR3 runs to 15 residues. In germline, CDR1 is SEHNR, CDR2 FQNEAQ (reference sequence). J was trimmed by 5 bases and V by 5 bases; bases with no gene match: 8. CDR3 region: CASSVRTGGTETQYF. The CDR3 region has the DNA TGTGCCAGCAGCGTAAGGACAGGGGGTACGGAGACCCAGTACTTC.

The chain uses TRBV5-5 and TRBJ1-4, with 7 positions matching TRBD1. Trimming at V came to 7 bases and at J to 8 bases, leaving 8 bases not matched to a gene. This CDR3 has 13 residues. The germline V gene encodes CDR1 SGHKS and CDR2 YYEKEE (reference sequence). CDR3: CASFRDSREKLFF. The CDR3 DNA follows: TGTGCCAGCTTCCGGGACAGTCGGGAAAAACTGTTTTTT.

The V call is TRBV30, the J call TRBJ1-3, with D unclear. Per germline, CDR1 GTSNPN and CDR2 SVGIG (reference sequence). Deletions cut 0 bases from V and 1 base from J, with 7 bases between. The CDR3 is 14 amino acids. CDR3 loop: CAWSVSVSGNTIYF. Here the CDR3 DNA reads TGTGCCTGGAGTGTATCTGTTTCTGGAAACACCATATATTTT.

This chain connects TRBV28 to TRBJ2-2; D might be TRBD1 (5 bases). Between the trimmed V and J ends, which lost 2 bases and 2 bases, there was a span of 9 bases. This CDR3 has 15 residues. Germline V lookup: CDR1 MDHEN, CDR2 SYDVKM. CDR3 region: CASSLARANTGELFF. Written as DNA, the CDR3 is TGTGCCAGCAGTTTAGCCAGGGCAAACACCGGGGAGCTGTTTTTT.